This TCR beta chain was identified in a study of a mutant IDH1 vaccine in newly diagnosed glioma. In germline, CDR1 is MNHNS, CDR2 SASEGT. The CDR3 is 15 residues long. V trimming: 5 bases; J trimming: 3 bases; junction bases outside the gene matches: 9. Method: immunoSEQ multiplex PCR; TCRdb's copy keeps in-frame clones and lacks some. The sample shows around 33,000 clones, approximately 90% of them seen only once. Sample time point: week 47, end of study. Mutant IDH1 20-mer peptide, at 300 ug, made up each vaccine dose, with topical imiquimod. In regard to this clone: Its antigen is not known.

This clonotype was sampled from a woman aged 30 to 39 with glioma. The rearrangement links TRBV6-1 to TRBJ2-5, with TRBD1 matching over 7 bases. The material sequenced was PBMCs, taken from a glioma patient whose treatment included an IDH1 peptide vaccine. CDR3: CASSLGGAGKETQYF. CDR3 in DNA: TGTGCCAGCAGTCTAGGGGGCGCCGGGAAAGAGACCCAGTACTTC.